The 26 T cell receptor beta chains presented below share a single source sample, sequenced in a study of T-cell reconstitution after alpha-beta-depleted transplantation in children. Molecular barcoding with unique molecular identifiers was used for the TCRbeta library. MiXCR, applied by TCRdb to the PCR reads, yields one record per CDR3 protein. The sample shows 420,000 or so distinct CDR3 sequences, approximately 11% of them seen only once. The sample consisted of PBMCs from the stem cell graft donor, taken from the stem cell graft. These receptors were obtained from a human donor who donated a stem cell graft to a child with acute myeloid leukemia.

CDR3 bases: TGTGCCAGCAGCGTAGGCCAGCGGAAAAACAATGAGCAGTTCTTC. As protein: CASSVGQRKNNEQFF. This chain connects TRBV9 to TRBJ2-1, with a weak D call TRBD2 (5 bases). Germline lookup yields CDR1 SGDLS and CDR2 YYNGEE. V was cut by 0 bases and J by 5 bases, with 12 bases left in between. The CDR3 is made up of 15 amino acids.

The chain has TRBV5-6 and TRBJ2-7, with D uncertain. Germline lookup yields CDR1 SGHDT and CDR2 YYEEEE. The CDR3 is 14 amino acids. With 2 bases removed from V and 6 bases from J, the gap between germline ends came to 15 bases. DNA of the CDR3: TGTGCCAGCAGCTTTGCCCGGGTGCCCCCCGAGCAGTACGTC. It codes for CASSFARVPPEQYV.

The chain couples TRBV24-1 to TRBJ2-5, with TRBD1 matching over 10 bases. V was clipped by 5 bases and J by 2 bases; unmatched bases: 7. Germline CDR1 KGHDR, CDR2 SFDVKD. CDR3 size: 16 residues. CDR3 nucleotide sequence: TGTGCCACCAGTGCCTGGGACAGGGGTCGACAAGAGACCCAGTACTTC. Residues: CATSAWDRGRQETQYF.

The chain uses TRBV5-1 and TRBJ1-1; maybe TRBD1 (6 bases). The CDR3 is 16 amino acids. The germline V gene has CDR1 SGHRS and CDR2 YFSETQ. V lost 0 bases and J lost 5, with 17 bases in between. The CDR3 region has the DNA TGCGCCAGCAGCTTGGGGCGGAGGGGGTTGGAGACTGAAGCTTTCTTT. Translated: CASSLGRRGLETEAFF.

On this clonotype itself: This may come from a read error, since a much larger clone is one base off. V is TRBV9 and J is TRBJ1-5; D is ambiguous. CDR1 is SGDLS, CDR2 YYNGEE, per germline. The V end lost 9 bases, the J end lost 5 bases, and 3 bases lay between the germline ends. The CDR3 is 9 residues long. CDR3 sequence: CATYQPQHF. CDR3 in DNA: TGTGCCACCTATCAGCCCCAGCATTTT.

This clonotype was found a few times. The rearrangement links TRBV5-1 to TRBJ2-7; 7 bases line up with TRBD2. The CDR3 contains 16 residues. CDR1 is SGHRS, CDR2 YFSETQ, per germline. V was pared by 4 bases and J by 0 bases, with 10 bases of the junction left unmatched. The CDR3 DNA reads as TGCGCCAGCAGCGTGGGAGGGACCGACCTCTCCTACGAGCAGTACTTC. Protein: CASSVGGTDLSYEQYF.

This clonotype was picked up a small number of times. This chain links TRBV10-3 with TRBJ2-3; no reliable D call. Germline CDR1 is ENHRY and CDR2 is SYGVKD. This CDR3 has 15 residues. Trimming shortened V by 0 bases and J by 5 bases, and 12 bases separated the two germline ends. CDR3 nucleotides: TGTGCCATCAGTGAGTCGTTTAATTCGGGAGATACGCAGTATTTT. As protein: CAISESFNSGDTQYF.

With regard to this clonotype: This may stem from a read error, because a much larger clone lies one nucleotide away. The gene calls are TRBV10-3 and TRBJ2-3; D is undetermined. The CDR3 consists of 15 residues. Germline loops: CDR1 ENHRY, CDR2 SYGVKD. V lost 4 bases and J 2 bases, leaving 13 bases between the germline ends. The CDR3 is CAISGSEFDTDTQYF. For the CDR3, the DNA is TGTGCCATCAGTGGTAGTGAGTTCGACACAGATACGCAGTATTTT.

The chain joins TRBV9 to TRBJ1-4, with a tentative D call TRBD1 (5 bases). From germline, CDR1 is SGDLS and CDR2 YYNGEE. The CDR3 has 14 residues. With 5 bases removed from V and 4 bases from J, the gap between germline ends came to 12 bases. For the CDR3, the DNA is TGTGCCAGCAGTACAGGCCTAAATAATGAAAAACTGTTTTTT. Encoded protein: CASSTGLNNEKLFF.

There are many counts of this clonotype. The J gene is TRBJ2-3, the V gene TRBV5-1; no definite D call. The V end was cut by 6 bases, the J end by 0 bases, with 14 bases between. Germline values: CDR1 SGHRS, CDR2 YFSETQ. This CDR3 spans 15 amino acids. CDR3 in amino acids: CASMQQLQSTDTQYF. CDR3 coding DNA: TGCGCCAGCATGCAACAGCTTCAAAGCACAGATACGCAGTATTTT.

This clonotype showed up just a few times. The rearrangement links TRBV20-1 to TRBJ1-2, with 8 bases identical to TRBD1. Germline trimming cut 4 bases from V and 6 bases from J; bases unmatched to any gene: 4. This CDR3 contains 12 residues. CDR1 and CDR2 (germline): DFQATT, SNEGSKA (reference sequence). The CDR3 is CSANRGGDGYTF. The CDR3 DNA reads TGCAGTGCTAACAGGGGGGGAGATGGCTACACCTTC.

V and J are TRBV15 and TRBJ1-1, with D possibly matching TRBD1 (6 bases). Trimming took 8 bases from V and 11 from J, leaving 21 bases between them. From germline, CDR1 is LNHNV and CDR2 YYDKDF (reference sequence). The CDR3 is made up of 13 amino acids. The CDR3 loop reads CATGGGARGRAFF. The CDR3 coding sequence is TGTGCCACCGGGGGGGGGGCTAGGGGTAGGGCTTTCTTT.

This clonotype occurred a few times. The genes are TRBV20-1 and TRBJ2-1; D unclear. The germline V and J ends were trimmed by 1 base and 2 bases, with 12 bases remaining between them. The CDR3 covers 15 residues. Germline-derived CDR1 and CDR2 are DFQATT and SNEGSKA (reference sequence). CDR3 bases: TGCAGTGCTAGAGTCCTGACGGCAACCTACAATGAGCAGTTCTTC. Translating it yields CSARVLTATYNEQFF.

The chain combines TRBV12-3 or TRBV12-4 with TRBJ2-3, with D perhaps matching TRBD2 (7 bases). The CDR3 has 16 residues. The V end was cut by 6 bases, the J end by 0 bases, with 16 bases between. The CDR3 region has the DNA TGTGCCAGCAGCCGAGGGGGGGGGCATAGCACAGATACGCAGTATTTT. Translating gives CASSRGGGHSTDTQYF.

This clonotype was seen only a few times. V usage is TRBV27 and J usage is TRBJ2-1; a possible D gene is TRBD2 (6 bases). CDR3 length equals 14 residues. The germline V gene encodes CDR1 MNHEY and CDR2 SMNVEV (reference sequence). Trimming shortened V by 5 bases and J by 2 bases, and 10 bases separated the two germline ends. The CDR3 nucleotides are TGTGCCAGCAGTATGGGGGGTACCTACAATGAGCAGTTCTTC. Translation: CASSMGGTYNEQFF.

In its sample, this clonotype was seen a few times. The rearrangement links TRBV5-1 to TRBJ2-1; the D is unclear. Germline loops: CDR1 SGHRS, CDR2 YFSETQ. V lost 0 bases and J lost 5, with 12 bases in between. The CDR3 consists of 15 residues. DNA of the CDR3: TGCGCCAGCAGCTTGGGTCAGATCGGTAACAATGAGCAGTTCTTC. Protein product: CASSLGQIGNNEQFF.

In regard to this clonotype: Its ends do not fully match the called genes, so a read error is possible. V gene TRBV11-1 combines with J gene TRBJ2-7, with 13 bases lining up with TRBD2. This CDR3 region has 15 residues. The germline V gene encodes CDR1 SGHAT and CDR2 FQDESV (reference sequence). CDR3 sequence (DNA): TGTGCCAGCAGCGCTGGGACTAGCGGGAACTACGAGCGGTACTTC. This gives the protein CASSAGTSGNYERYF.

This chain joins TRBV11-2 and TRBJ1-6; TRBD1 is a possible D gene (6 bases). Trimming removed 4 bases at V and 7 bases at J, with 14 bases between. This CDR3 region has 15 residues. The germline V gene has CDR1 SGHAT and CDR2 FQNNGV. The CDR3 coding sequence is TGTGCCAGCAGCTCGAGCGGGGGGCGGAATTCACCCCTCCACTTT. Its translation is CASSSSGGRNSPLHF.

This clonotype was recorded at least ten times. The CDR3 loop is CASSQEWGRANWNSPLHF. CDR3 coding DNA: TGCGCCAGCAGCCAAGAGTGGGGCAGGGCAAATTGGAATTCACCCCTCCACTTT. The gene calls are TRBV4-1 and TRBJ1-6; possibly TRBD1 for D (5 bases). Trimming stripped 0 bases from V and 7 bases from J, with 19 bases between. CDR3 length: 18 residues. The germline V gene has CDR1 MGHRA and CDR2 YSYEKL.

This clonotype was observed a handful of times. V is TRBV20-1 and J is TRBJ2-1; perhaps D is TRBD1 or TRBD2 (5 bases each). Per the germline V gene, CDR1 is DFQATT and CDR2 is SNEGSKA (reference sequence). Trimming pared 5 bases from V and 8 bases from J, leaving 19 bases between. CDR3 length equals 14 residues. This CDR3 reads CSAAGTTLWHEQFF. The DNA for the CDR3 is TGCAGTGCTGCCGGGACGACTCTATGGCATGAGCAGTTCTTC.

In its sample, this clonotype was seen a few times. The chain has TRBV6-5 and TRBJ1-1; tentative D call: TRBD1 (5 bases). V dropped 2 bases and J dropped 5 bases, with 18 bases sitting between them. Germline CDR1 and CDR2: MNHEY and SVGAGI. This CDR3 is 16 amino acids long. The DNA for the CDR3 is TGTGCCAGCAGTTACGGGGCAGGGCCCACCGGGACTGAAGCTTTCTTT. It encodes CASSYGAGPTGTEAFF.

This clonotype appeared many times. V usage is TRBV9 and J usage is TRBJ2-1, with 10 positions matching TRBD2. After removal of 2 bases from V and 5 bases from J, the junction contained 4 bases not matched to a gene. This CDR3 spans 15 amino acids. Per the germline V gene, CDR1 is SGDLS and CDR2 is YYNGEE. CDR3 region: CASSVGTSDNNEQFF. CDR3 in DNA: TGTGCCAGCAGCGTCGGGACTAGCGACAACAATGAGCAGTTCTTC.

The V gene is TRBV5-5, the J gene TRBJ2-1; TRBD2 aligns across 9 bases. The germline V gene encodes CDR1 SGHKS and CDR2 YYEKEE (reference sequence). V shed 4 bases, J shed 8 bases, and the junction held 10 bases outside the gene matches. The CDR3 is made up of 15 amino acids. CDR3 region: CASSTSGTSFDEQFF. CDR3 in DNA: TGTGCCAGCAGCACCTCCGGGACTAGCTTTGATGAGCAGTTCTTC.

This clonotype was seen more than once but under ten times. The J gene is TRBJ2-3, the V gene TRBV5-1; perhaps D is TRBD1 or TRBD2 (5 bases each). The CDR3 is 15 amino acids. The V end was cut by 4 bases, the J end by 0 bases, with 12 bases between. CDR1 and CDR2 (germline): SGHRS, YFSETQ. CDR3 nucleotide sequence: TGCGCCAGCAGCCCGGCCGGGGCTAGCACAGATACGCAGTATTTT. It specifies CASSPAGASTDTQYF.

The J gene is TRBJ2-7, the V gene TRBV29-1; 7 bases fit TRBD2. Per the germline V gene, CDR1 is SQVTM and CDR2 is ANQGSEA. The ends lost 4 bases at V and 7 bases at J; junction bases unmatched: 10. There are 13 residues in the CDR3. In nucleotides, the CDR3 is TGCAGCGTTGGGGGGGGGAAGCACCAAGAGCAGTACTTC. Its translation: CSVGGGKHQEQYF.

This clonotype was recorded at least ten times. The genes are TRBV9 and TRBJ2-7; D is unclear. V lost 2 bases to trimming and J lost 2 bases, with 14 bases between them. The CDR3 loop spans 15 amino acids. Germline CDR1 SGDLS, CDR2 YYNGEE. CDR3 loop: CASSVGSRSTYEQYF. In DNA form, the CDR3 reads TGTGCCAGCAGCGTGGGATCCAGGAGTACCTACGAGCAGTACTTC.